This record concerns one T cell receptor (beta chain) sequence. Its binding antigen is unknown. No base quality values were provided; no much bigger clone lies one nucleotide off. Including cysteine and phenylalanine, the CDR3 has 15 amino acids. The sequence is cut down to CDR3 DNA, 45 bases in frame from base 1. Trimming at the junction amounts to 7 bases on V and 2 bases on J, and the germline ends lie 15 bases apart. The germline V gene provides CDR1 SNHLY and CDR2 FYNNEI. These data come from a study of control samples from healthy donors and cancer patients (TCRdb year 2020). The protocol used for the library was the immunoSEQ multiplex PCR assay. In TCRdb, the immuneACCESS table is reduced to in-frame sequences with V and J assigned. These tables do not hold every clone; where another copy was compared, an unresolved V gene accounts for under half, and the others remain unexplained. Recorded for this sample are some 140,000 clones; approximately 92% of them occurred a single time. Around 11% of the sample belongs to the ten largest clones.

The origin of this receptor is a man aged 30 to 45 in good health. The chain is encoded by TRBV2 joined to TRBJ1-5; tentative D gene TRBD1, with 6 bases matching. Sample: blood. The nucleotides read TGTGCCAGCAAGCTAGGGGGTCTCGGCAATCAGCCCCAGCATTTT. The encoded protein is CASKLGGLGNQPQHF.